The TCR beta chain under discussion was sequenced for a study of cytomegalovirus exposure and HLA in healthy donors. This PCR relied on a set of 60 Vbeta primers and 13 Jbeta primers. Data came from immunoSEQ multiplex PCR; TCRdb stores just in-frame clones and leaves some out. The sample yields 200,000 to 250,000 clones, under 80% seen once. Germline assignment: CDR1 SNHLY and CDR2 FYNNEI. V was shortened by 0 bases and J by 5 bases, with 17 bases between the two germline ends. CDR3 length equals 17 residues. Input material: PBMCs. The sequence was collected from a woman under 40 in good health and CMV-seronegative. The rearrangement joins TRBV2 to TRBJ2-1, with TRBD1 as a possible D gene (6 bases). CDR3 coding DNA: TGTGCCAGCAGTGAAGCAGCAGGGGCTTATGACGACAATGAGCAGTTCTTC. Translating gives CASSEAAGAYDDNEQFF.